One sample yielded the 24 T cell receptor beta chains listed below, sequenced in a study of chemoradiotherapy in HPV16-positive cancers (dated by TCRdb to between 2021 and 2023). The receptor library was made with the immunoSEQ multiplex PCR assay. Drawn from immuneACCESS, this table holds only the in-frame rearrangements with V and J called that TCRdb kept. Clones are partly lost; checked studies trace under half to an unresolved V gene and leave the rest unexplained. The sample table lists approximately 19,000 clones, about 90% of them with a count of one. The top ten constitute 4.6% of the sample. The sequenced sample was blood, obtained from a patient who underwent chemoradiotherapy. The receptors stem from a human donor with HPV-associated anogenital cancer.

This clone has just one count. V is TRBV20-1 and J is TRBJ2-7, with D tentatively TRBD1 (5 bases). This CDR3 has 11 amino acids. Germline CDR1 is DFQATT and CDR2 is SNEGSKA (reference sequence). V shed 1 base and J shed 5 bases, with 6 bases lying between them. Here the CDR3 reads CSARVRDEQYF. The CDR3 region has the DNA TGCAGTGCTAGAGTCAGGGACGAGCAGTACTTC.

The V call is TRBV6-4, the J call TRBJ1-2; D is unresolved. The ends were cut back, 2 bases at V and 6 bases at J, with 7 bases in the middle. The CDR3 is made up of 12 amino acids. CDR1 is MRHNA, CDR2 SNTAGT, per germline. The CDR3 bases are TGTGCCAGCAGTGACGGTGTAAATGGCTACACCTTC. Translating it yields CASSDGVNGYTF.

V and J are TRBV25-1 and TRBJ2-1; 10 bases are shared with TRBD2. The CDR3 contains 17 residues. Germline-derived CDR1 and CDR2 are MGHDK and SYGVNS. V dropped 6 bases and J dropped 2; count of bases not matched to a gene: 10. CDR3 nucleotide sequence: TGTGCCAGCAGCGAGAGTCTTAGCGGGGGGCCCTACAATGAGCAGTTCTTC. This sequence encodes CASSESLSGGPYNEQFF.

The chain links TRBV14 to TRBJ2-7; TRBD2 agrees at 7 bases. The junction had 5 bases not matched to a gene; V was cut back by 3 bases and J by 0 bases. Germline V gives CDR1 SGHDN, CDR2 FVKESK. This CDR3 has 15 amino acids. CDR3 bases: TGTGCCAGCAGCCACCCCGGGGGGACCTCCTACGAGCAGTACTTC. It translates to CASSHPGGTSYEQYF.

This clone appeared once. The chain links TRBV10-3 to TRBJ2-6; D tentatively fits TRBD1 or TRBD2 (7 bases each). The germline gives CDR1 ENHRY, CDR2 SYGVKD. The V end was cut by 5 bases, the J end by 1 base, with 18 bases between. The CDR3 has 18 amino acids. CDR3 DNA sequence: TGTGCCATCAGTTTGGCGGGTCAGGGGGGGTCTGGGGCCAACGTCCTGACTTTC. Amino acid sequence: CAISLAGQGGSGANVLTF.

V and J are TRBV4-1 and TRBJ2-2; D not certain. Germline lookup yields CDR1 MGHRA and CDR2 YSYEKL. V lost 1 base and J lost 5, with 5 bases in between. The CDR3 loop spans 13 amino acids. The CDR3 DNA follows: TGCGCCAGCAGCCAAGGCGTGACCGGGGAGCTGTTTTTT. Protein: CASSQGVTGELFF.

The V and J genes are TRBV4-3 and TRBJ2-1, with TRBD2 identical over 11 bases. CDR1 and CDR2 from the germline V gene are LGHNA and YSLEER. With 0 bases clipped from V and 13 bases from J, the junction kept 8 bases outside the gene matches. This CDR3 has 15 residues. The CDR3 DNA reads TGCGCCAGCAGCCAAGATGCTAGCGGGGGGCCGGCCCAGTTCTTC. Amino acid sequence: CASSQDASGGPAQFF.

The CDR3 nucleotides are TGCGCCAGCACCCCCTACGAGCAGTACTTC. Its translation: CASTPYEQYF. The chain carries TRBV10-1 and TRBJ2-7; D uncertain. This CDR3 has 10 amino acids. In germline, CDR1 is WNHNN, CDR2 SYGVQD (reference sequence). Trimming left V 7 bases short and J 2 bases short, with 3 bases between.

This chain links TRBV5-1 with TRBJ2-7, with D hard to call. The length of the CDR3 is 11 residues. V was pared by 4 bases and J by 2 bases, with 4 bases between. Germline loops: CDR1 SGHRS, CDR2 YFSETQ. In DNA, the CDR3 is TGCGCCAGCAGCCTAGCCTACGAGCAGTACTTC. Amino acids: CASSLAYEQYF.

Of note for this clone: Additional DNA sequences in this sample encode the identical CDR3. This chain joins TRBV9 and TRBJ2-7, with 7 nucleotides matching TRBD2. CDR3 size: 14 residues. Trimming took 0 bases from V and 4 from J; bases not matched to a gene: 4. Germline V gene sequence: CDR1 SGDLS, CDR2 YYNGEE. CDR3 amino acids: CASSVGRGNYEQYF. CDR3 sequence (DNA): TGTGCCAGCAGCGTAGGGCGGGGGAATTACGAGCAGTACTTC. The variable domain in full, with the rest retrieved from reference TRBV9 and TRBJ2-7, is DSGVTQTPKHLITATGQRVTLRCSPRSGDLSVYWYQQSLDQGLQFLIQYYNGEERAKGNILERFSAQQFPDLHSELNLSSLELGDSALYFCASSVGRGNYEQYFGPGTRLTVT.

Only one count was recorded for this clone. The V gene is TRBV29-1, the J gene TRBJ2-3, with D hard to call. The CDR3 has 14 amino acids. Germline CDR1 SQVTM, CDR2 ANQGSEA. V lost 1 base to trimming and J lost 0 bases, with 8 bases between them. For the CDR3, the DNA is TGCAGCGTTGAAGGCCGGGTGAGCACAGATACGCAGTATTTT. As protein: CSVEGRVSTDTQYF.

J is TRBJ1-2 and V is TRBV19, with TRBD1 matching 7 bases. Germline loops: CDR1 LNHDA, CDR2 SQIVND (reference sequence). The CDR3 runs to 15 residues. J was trimmed by 0 bases and V by 2 bases; bases with no gene match: 3. CDR3 nucleotide sequence: TGTGCCAGTAGTATATCAGGGACAGCTAACTATGGCTACACCTTC. It translates to CASSISGTANYGYTF.

V gene TRBV5-1 combines with J gene TRBJ2-1; TRBD2 matches at 8 bases. CDR1 and CDR2 from the germline V gene are SGHRS and YFSETQ. The CDR3 has 16 amino acids. V dropped 3 bases and J dropped 1; count of bases not matched to a gene: 6. The CDR3: CASSSGGVHSYNEQFF. CDR3 coding DNA: TGCGCCAGCAGCTCGGGAGGGGTTCATTCCTACAATGAGCAGTTCTTC.

The chain uses TRBV30 and TRBJ2-1; D is possibly TRBD2 (5 bases). The CDR3 loop spans 14 amino acids. Trimming took off 3 bases at V and 0 bases at J, with 9 bases between the two ends. Germline lookup yields CDR1 GTSNPN and CDR2 SVGIG (reference sequence). The CDR3 region is CAWSGLSSYNEQFF. DNA of the CDR3: TGTGCCTGGAGCGGACTCAGCTCCTACAATGAGCAGTTCTTC.

CDR3 protein: CASSFGSYEQYF. The DNA for the CDR3 is TGTGCCAGCAGCTTCGGCTCCTACGAGCAGTACTTC. The V gene is TRBV7-2, the J gene TRBJ2-7; unclear D gene. The V gene lost 3 bases and the J gene lost 0 bases, with 3 bases spanning the gap. The germline CDR1 and CDR2 sequences are SGHTA and FQGNSA. There are 12 residues in the CDR3.

The V call is TRBV5-8, the J call TRBJ2-5, with a tentative D call TRBD2 (5 bases). The CDR3 runs to 16 residues. V lost 4 bases and J lost 6, with 22 bases in between. The V gene's germline CDR1 is SGHTS and CDR2 YDEGEE. Here the CDR3 reads CASSPLSARGRQTQYF. Here the CDR3 DNA reads TGTGCCAGCAGCCCCCTAAGCGCCCGAGGGCGGCAGACCCAGTACTTC.

The rearrangement joins TRBV5-6 to TRBJ1-3; D remains ambiguous. Per the germline V gene, CDR1 is SGHDT and CDR2 is YYEEEE. The CDR3 has 16 amino acids. The ends were cut back, 0 bases at V and 0 bases at J, with 10 bases in the middle. CDR3 residues: CASSLAATASGNTIYF. CDR3 bases: TGTGCCAGCAGCTTGGCTGCTACAGCCTCTGGAAACACCATATATTTT.

The J gene is TRBJ2-7, the V gene TRBV5-6; D is possibly TRBD2 (6 bases). Trimming shortened V by 4 bases and J by 6 bases, and 17 bases separated the two germline ends. The CDR3 is 14 amino acids. Germline V gene sequence: CDR1 SGHDT, CDR2 YYEEEE. The DNA of the CDR3 is TGTGCCAGCAGCCAGCTGGGACTTCCCTCCGAGCAGTACTTC. It yields the protein CASSQLGLPSEQYF.

The chain carries TRBV7-2 and TRBJ2-7; D unresolved. V lost 2 bases, J lost 0 bases, and 11 bases lay in between. The CDR3 contains 15 residues. Looked up from germline, CDR1 is SGHTA and CDR2 is FQGNSA. The CDR3 loop is CASSLSVALSYEQYF. The CDR3 DNA sequence: TGTGCCAGCAGCTTATCGGTGGCCCTCTCCTACGAGCAGTACTTC.

The chain couples TRBV2 to TRBJ2-3, with 7 bases that match TRBD1. V lost 3 bases and J lost 2; bases outside the gene matches: 2. The germline CDR1 and CDR2 sequences are SNHLY and FYNNEI. CDR3 length: 14 residues. CDR3 nucleotide sequence: TGTGCCAGCAGTGATAGGGGGCTCACAGATACGCAGTATTTT. This encodes CASSDRGLTDTQYF.

The chain has TRBV7-6 and TRBJ1-2, with D possibly being TRBD1 (5 bases). The CDR3 consists of 14 residues. Germline CDR1 and CDR2: SGHVS and FNYEAQ. The germline V and J ends were trimmed by 1 base and 6 bases, with 12 bases remaining between them. The DNA of the CDR3 is TGTGCCAGCAGCTTAGGGCAGGGTGCCGATGGCTACACCTTC. It encodes CASSLGQGADGYTF.

Comments on this clone: This CDR3 is also generated by other DNA sequences in the sample. This rearrangement joins TRBV6-5 to TRBJ2-3; D call uncertain. V was trimmed by 6 bases and J by 6 bases, leaving 10 bases between them. CDR3 size: 12 residues. Germline values: CDR1 MNHEY, CDR2 SVGAGI. CDR3 protein: CASSRTGDTQYF. Here the CDR3 DNA reads TGTGCCAGCAGCCGGACCGGGGATACGCAGTATTTT.

V gene TRBV5-8 combines with J gene TRBJ2-1, with D possibly TRBD1 on 5 matching bases. There are 17 residues in the CDR3. The V gene lost 0 bases and the J gene lost 0 bases, with 13 bases spanning the gap. Germline V gene data show CDR1 as SGHTS and CDR2 as YDEGEE. This CDR3 reads CASSLARVLFSYNEQFF. The DNA of the CDR3 is TGTGCCAGCAGCTTGGCCAGGGTCCTTTTCTCCTACAATGAGCAGTTCTTC.

This sequence joins TRBV10-3 and TRBJ1-1, with D unresolved. Trimming removed 6 bases from V and 0 bases from J, with 8 bases in between. This CDR3 region has 13 residues. Germline CDR1 is ENHRY and CDR2 is SYGVKD. The CDR3 DNA reads TGTGCCATCAGAGAAGCAATGAACACTGAAGCTTTCTTT. Residues: CAIREAMNTEAFF.